These 11 T cell receptor beta chains came from one sample sequenced in a study of PD-1 blockade in classical Hodgkin lymphoma. Time point: newly diagnosed, previously untreated cHL patient sample. Only in-frame clones appear in the TCRdb table, and some are missing; sequencing was by immunoSEQ multiplex PCR. The table includes some 49,000 clones, roughly 91% detected once. Sequenced material: peripheral blood mononuclear cells (PBMCs). The receptors originated from a human donor with classical Hodgkin lymphoma.

This clone was seen a handful of times. The gene calls are TRBV2 and TRBJ1-4; no definite D call. Germline CDR1 is SNHLY and CDR2 is FYNNEI. The V end lost 5 bases, the J end lost 7 bases, and 5 bases lay between the germline ends. This CDR3 region has 11 residues. CDR3 coding DNA: TGTGCCAGCAGTTATATTGAAAAACTGTTTTTT. Encoded protein: CASSYIEKLFF.

V is TRBV7-6 and J is TRBJ2-5; TRBD2 is a possible D gene (6 bases). V lost 4 bases to trimming and J lost 6 bases, with 15 bases between them. The CDR3 sequence is 14 residues long. Per the germline V gene, CDR1 is SGHVS and CDR2 is FNYEAQ. CDR3 amino acids: CASSSEAGGQTQYF. DNA of the CDR3: TGTGCCAGCAGCTCCGAAGCCGGGGGACAGACCCAGTACTTC.

The chain joins TRBV18 to TRBJ1-2; no reliable D call. The CDR3 consists of 14 residues. From germline, CDR1 is KGHSH and CDR2 LQKENI. V lost 2 bases to trimming and J lost 3 bases, with 10 bases between them. The CDR3 region is CASSPTMADYGYTF. The CDR3 region has the DNA TGTGCCAGCTCACCAACGATGGCGGACTATGGCTACACCTTC.

The rearrangement uses TRBV15 and TRBJ2-7, with D perhaps matching TRBD1 (5 bases). Trimming pared 0 bases from V and 4 bases from J, leaving 7 bases between. The CDR3 is made up of 13 amino acids. CDR1 is LNHNV, CDR2 YYDKDF, per germline (reference sequence). In DNA, the CDR3 is TGTGCCACCAGCAGAGATCAGGGTTACGAGCAGTACTTC. Translation: CATSRDQGYEQYF.

This chain links TRBV28 with TRBJ2-1; TRBD1 is a possible D gene (5 bases). Germline V gene data show CDR1 as MDHEN and CDR2 as SYDVKM. The ends were cut back, 3 bases at V and 8 bases at J, with 14 bases in the middle. CDR3 size: 14 residues. The CDR3 nucleotides are TGTGCCAGCAGTTTCCAAATAGGGGATGATGAGCAGTTCTTC. This sequence encodes CASSFQIGDDEQFF. The whole variable domain, remainder taken from reference TRBV28 and TRBJ2-1, is DVKVTQSSRYLVKRTGEKVFLECVQDMDHENMFWYRQDPGLGLRLIYFSYDVKMKEKGDIPEGYSVSREKKERFSLILESASTNQTSMYLCASSFQIGDDEQFFGPGTRLTVL.

The genes are TRBV27 and TRBJ2-3; the match to TRBD2 covers 11 bases. There are 16 residues in the CDR3. Germline lookup yields CDR1 MNHEY and CDR2 SMNVEV (reference sequence). With V trimmed by 0 bases and J by 4 bases, 3 bases remained unmatched. The CDR3: CASSLSVAGGADTQYF. The CDR3, as DNA: TGTGCCAGCAGTTTATCGGTAGCGGGGGGGGCAGATACGCAGTATTTT.

V and J are TRBV19 and TRBJ1-5; TRBD1 matches 8 bases. Germline V gene sequence: CDR1 LNHDA, CDR2 SQIVND (reference sequence). Trimming cost V 4 bases and J 2 bases; bases outside gene matches: 1. The CDR3 runs to 14 residues. The CDR3 spells CASSKQGGNQPQHF. The DNA for the CDR3 is TGTGCCAGTAGTAAACAGGGGGGCAATCAGCCCCAGCATTTT.

The gene calls are TRBV5-1 and TRBJ2-2; 7 positions match TRBD1. CDR1 is SGHRS, CDR2 YFSETQ, per germline. V gave up 1 base and J gave up 3 bases; unmatched junction bases: 3. The CDR3 sequence is 15 residues long. The CDR3, as DNA: TGCGCCAGCAGCTTGAAGGGGGCTGACACCGGGGAGCTGTTTTTT. Its protein is CASSLKGADTGELFF.

A word on this clone: The junction departs from germline at one end; a sequencing error may be responsible. This chain connects TRBV5-1 to TRBJ2-7; 10 bases map to TRBD1. Germline CDR1 is SGHRS and CDR2 is YFSETQ. This CDR3 region has 15 residues. CDR3 loop: CASSAAGQGIHEQYF. CDR3 DNA sequence: TGTGCCAGCAGCGCGGCGGGACAGGGGATCCACGAGCAGTACTTC.

The gene calls are TRBV5-1 and TRBJ1-1; the D is unclear. The ends were cut back, 4 bases at V and 4 bases at J, with 17 bases in the middle. This CDR3 comprises 15 residues. Germline-derived CDR1 and CDR2 are SGHRS and YFSETQ. Here the CDR3 DNA reads TGCGCCAGCAGCCGATCTGGCAGCCGGGCCACTGAAGCTTTCTTT. It specifies CASSRSGSRATEAFF.

The chain links TRBV11-3 to TRBJ1-1, with D perhaps TRBD1 (6 bases). Germline V gives CDR1 SGHNT, CDR2 YENEEA. This CDR3 comprises 13 residues. The ends were cut back, 5 bases at V and 3 bases at J, with 10 bases in the middle. The CDR3 sequence is CASSLHRDTEAFF. DNA of the CDR3: TGTGCCAGCAGCCTCCACAGGGACACTGAAGCTTTCTTT.